The 18 T cell receptor beta chains presented below share a single source sample, sequenced in a study of identical twins. MiXCR, applied by TCRdb to the 5' RACE reads, yields one record per CDR3 protein. Among hundreds of thousands of distinct CDR3 sequences listed, about 12% were seen once. A further study also used this sample, focusing on yellow fever vaccine responses in identical twins.

What was sequenced was PBMCs. Receptors originate from a woman aged 18-30 years in good health.

In its sample, this clonotype was seen a few times. The genes are TRBV5-1 and TRBJ1-1, with D perhaps matching TRBD1 (5 bases). Germline V gives CDR1 SGHRS, CDR2 YFSETQ. The CDR3 extends over 15 amino acids. The V and J ends lost 0 bases and 4 bases respectively, with 13 bases between them. The DNA of the CDR3 is TGCGCCAGCAGCTTGGAAGGGGAGGTTGGCACTGAAGCTTTCTTT. The encoded protein is CASSLEGEVGTEAFF.

This clonotype was counted between two and nine times. The V gene is TRBV11-1, the J gene TRBJ2-2; TRBD1 matches 10 bases. CDR3 size: 18 residues. J lost 2 bases, V lost 2 bases, and 8 bases had no gene match. Germline V gives CDR1 SGHAT, CDR2 FQDESV (reference sequence). The CDR3 protein is CASSLKRSTGGNTGELFF. The CDR3 DNA follows: TGTGCCAGCAGCTTAAAAAGGTCGACAGGGGGCAACACCGGGGAGCTGTTTTTT.

This clonotype was counted only a few times. As DNA, the CDR3 is TGTGCCAGCAGCCAAGATTTGGGACTGAACACCGGGGAGCTGTTTTTT. Protein: CASSQDLGLNTGELFF. The V and J genes are TRBV14 and TRBJ2-2, with TRBD2 as a possible D gene (6 bases). Trimming left V 0 bases short and J 1 base short, with 9 bases between. This CDR3 contains 16 residues. The V gene's germline CDR1 is SGHDN and CDR2 FVKESK.

This sequence joins TRBV6-5 and TRBJ2-7; TRBD1 might be the D (6 bases). CDR3 size: 16 residues. The V and J ends lost 5 bases and 3 bases respectively, with 20 bases between them. Germline values: CDR1 MNHEY, CDR2 SVGAGI. This chain's CDR3 is CASSHIPRDTHYEQYF. The CDR3 DNA follows: TGTGCCAGCAGTCACATCCCTCGGGACACCCACTACGAGCAGTACTTC.

The rearrangement links TRBV12-3 or TRBV12-4 to TRBJ2-6; D perhaps matches TRBD2 (6 bases). V dropped 11 bases and J dropped 0 bases, with 26 bases sitting between them. The CDR3 totals 19 residues. The CDR3 bases are TGTGCCTTCTGTTTAGGACTCGGGGGACTCAGCTCTGGGGCCAACGTCCTGACTTTC. It is translated as CAFCLGLGGLSSGANVLTF.

V gene TRBV28 combines with J gene TRBJ2-5, with 7 bases matching TRBD2. This CDR3 is 15 amino acids long. Germline trimming cut 6 bases from V and 9 bases from J; bases unmatched to any gene: 16. Germline V gene data show CDR1 as MDHEN and CDR2 as SYDVKM. The CDR3 DNA reads as TGTGCCAGCAGCCTGTATAGCGGGTACCCCAACGCCCAGTACTTC. Translating it yields CASSLYSGYPNAQYF.

This chain joins TRBV29-1 and TRBJ2-4; 9 bases align to TRBD1. V was pared by 5 bases and J by 8 bases, with 13 bases of the junction left unmatched. CDR3 length: 15 residues. Germline-derived CDR1 and CDR2 are SQVTM and ANQGSEA. As DNA, the CDR3 is TGCAGCGTTTGGGGTTGGGGGACAGGGAGGGACATTCAGTACTTC. This translates into CSVWGWGTGRDIQYF.

The genes are TRBV5-1 and TRBJ2-5; D might be TRBD1 or TRBD2, each matching 6 bases. This CDR3 region has 14 residues. The germline gives CDR1 SGHRS, CDR2 YFSETQ. Trimming shortened V by 1 base and J by 5 bases, and 12 bases separated the two germline ends. As DNA, the CDR3 is TGCGCCAGCAGCTTGCGAGGGGGGTCGGAGACCCAGTACTTC. Amino acids: CASSLRGGSETQYF.

The chain couples TRBV13 to TRBJ2-7, with D possibly matching TRBD2 (6 bases). Deletions cut 5 bases from V and 0 bases from J, with 17 bases between. Germline lookup yields CDR1 PRHDT and CDR2 FYEKMQ (reference sequence). This CDR3 is 16 amino acids long. In DNA form, the CDR3 reads TGTGCCAGCAGCGTGCGCCGGGACTGGAGCTCCTACGAGCAGTACTTC. Translation gives CASSVRRDWSSYEQYF.

Only a few counts were recorded for this clonotype. The chain employs TRBV28 and TRBJ1-4; TRBD1 matches at 9 bases. The ends lost 8 bases at V and 8 bases at J; junction bases unmatched: 12. CDR1 and CDR2 (germline): MDHEN, SYDVKM. This CDR3 is 15 amino acids long. The CDR3 here is CASDSSGTGQEKLFF. For the CDR3, the DNA is TGTGCCAGCGACTCCTCCGGGACAGGGCAAGAAAAACTGTTTTTT. The full variable domain, rest sourced from reference TRBV28 and TRBJ1-4, is DVKVTQSSRYLVKRTGEKVFLECVQDMDHENMFWYRQDPGLGLRLIYFSYDVKMKEKGDIPEGYSVSREKKERFSLILESASTNQTSMYLCASDSSGTGQEKLFFGSGTQLSVL.

The V and J genes are TRBV7-9 and TRBJ2-2; 7 positions match TRBD2. The CDR3 sequence is 17 residues long. CDR1 is SEHNR, CDR2 FQNEAQ, per germline (reference sequence). With 3 bases clipped from V and 6 bases from J, the junction kept 13 bases outside the gene matches. CDR3 sequence reads: CASSFSLGGRFAGELFF. The CDR3 bases are TGTGCCAGCAGCTTTTCGCTCGGCGGGAGATTTGCCGGGGAGCTGTTTTTT.

The rearrangement uses TRBV4-3 and TRBJ2-5, with 9 bases identical to TRBD2. This CDR3 comprises 15 residues. Germline V gene data show CDR1 as LGHNA and CDR2 as YSLEER. After removal of 4 bases from V and 5 bases from J, the junction contained 8 bases not matched to a gene. Written as DNA, the CDR3 is TGCGCCAGCAGCCCAAGGGCGGGGGGGACGGAGACCCAGTACTTC. This codes for CASSPRAGGTETQYF.

This clonotype was counted between two and nine times. The chain employs TRBV10-3 and TRBJ2-1; TRBD2 is a possible D gene (5 bases). From germline, CDR1 is ENHRY and CDR2 SYGVKD. The V and J ends lost 6 bases and 3 bases respectively, with 12 bases between them. The CDR3 has 14 residues. This CDR3 is CAISVSEGYNEQFF. CDR3 nucleotides: TGTGCCATCAGCGTCTCCGAGGGCTACAATGAGCAGTTCTTC.

In this sample, this clonotype turned up a few times. This sequence joins TRBV6-5 and TRBJ2-7, with TRBD2 matching over 9 bases. The CDR3 runs to 18 residues. The germline V gene encodes CDR1 MNHEY and CDR2 SVGAGI. V trimming: 2 bases; J trimming: 4 bases; junction bases outside the gene matches: 15. The CDR3 coding sequence is TGTGCCAGCAGTTACACCGCCCCCACTAGCGGGTCAACTTACGAGCAGTACGTC. This translates into CASSYTAPTSGSTYEQYV.

This chain uses TRBV20-1 with TRBJ2-5, with 10 bases aligning to TRBD2. V lost 5 bases and J lost 5; bases outside the gene matches: 11. Germline CDR1 and CDR2: DFQATT and SNEGSKA (reference sequence). The CDR3 length is 15 residues. Here the CDR3 DNA reads TGCAGTGCTCCACGAAGCGGGAGGGCCGGTGAGACCCAGTACTTC. It yields the protein CSAPRSGRAGETQYF.

This chain uses TRBV28 with TRBJ2-7; 10 nucleotides agree with TRBD2. The germline CDR1 and CDR2 sequences are MDHEN and SYDVKM. After removal of 6 bases from V and 4 bases from J, the junction contained 12 bases not matched to a gene. The CDR3 totals 16 residues. This chain's CDR3 is CASRRGGTSARYEQYF. CDR3 bases: TGTGCCAGCAGGAGGGGTGGGACTAGCGCAAGGTACGAGCAGTACTTC.

V usage is TRBV7-9 and J usage is TRBJ2-5; TRBD1 matches 8 bases. Germline values: CDR1 SEHNR, CDR2 FQNEAQ (reference sequence). The CDR3 extends over 15 amino acids. V was pared by 1 base and J by 4 bases, with 5 bases of the junction left unmatched. As DNA, the CDR3 is TGTGCCAGCAGCTTAGTAGGCAGGGGGCGAGAGACCCAGTACTTC. As protein: CASSLVGRGRETQYF. Supplemented by reference TRBV7-9 and TRBJ2-5, the full variable domain reads DTGVSQNPRHKITKRGQNVTFRCDPISEHNRLYWYRQTLGQGPEFLTYFQNEAQLEKSRLLSDRFSAERPKGSFSTLEIQRTEQGDSAMYLCASSLVGRGRETQYFGPGTRLLVL.

This clonotype was seen a few times. The rearrangement links TRBV15 to TRBJ2-6, with TRBD1 matching over 9 bases. The CDR3 is made up of 18 amino acids. Germline V gives CDR1 LNHNV, CDR2 YYDKDF (reference sequence). The V and J ends lost 3 bases and 1 base, in that order; junction bases with no gene match: 7. The CDR3: CATSRDRDRVSGANVLTF. The CDR3 coding sequence is TGTGCCACCAGCAGGGACCGGGACAGGGTATCTGGGGCCAACGTCCTGACTTTC.